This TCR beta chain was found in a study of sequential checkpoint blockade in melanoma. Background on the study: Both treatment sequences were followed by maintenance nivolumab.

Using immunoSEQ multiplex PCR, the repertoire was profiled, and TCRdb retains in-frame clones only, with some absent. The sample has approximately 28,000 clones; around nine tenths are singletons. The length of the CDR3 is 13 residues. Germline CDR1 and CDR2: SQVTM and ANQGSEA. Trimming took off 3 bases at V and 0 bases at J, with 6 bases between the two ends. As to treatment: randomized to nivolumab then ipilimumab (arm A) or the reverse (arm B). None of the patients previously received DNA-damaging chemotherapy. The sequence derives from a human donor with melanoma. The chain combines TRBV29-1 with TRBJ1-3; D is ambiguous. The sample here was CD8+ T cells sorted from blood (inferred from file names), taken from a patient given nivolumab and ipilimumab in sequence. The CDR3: CSVESGSGNTIYF. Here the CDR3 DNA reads TGCAGCGTTGAGAGCGGCTCTGGAAACACCATATATTTT.